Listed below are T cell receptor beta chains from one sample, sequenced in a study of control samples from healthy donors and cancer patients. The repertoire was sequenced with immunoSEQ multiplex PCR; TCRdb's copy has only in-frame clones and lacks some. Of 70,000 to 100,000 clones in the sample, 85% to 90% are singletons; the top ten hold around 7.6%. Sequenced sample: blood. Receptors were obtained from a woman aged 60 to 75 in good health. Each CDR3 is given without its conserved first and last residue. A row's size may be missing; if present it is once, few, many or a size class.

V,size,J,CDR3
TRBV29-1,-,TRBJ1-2,SIGPTPYGYT
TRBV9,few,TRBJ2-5,ASSVMGSGETQY
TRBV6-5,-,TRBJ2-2,ASRRQDRNTGELF
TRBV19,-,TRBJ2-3,ASSSRQEITDTQY
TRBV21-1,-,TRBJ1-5,ASRSLSLKSNQPQH
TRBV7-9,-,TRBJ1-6,ASSNAGNSPLH
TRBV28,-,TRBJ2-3,ASQRGADTQY
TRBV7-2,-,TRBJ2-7,ASSPRQGINEQY
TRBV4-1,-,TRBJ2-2,ASSQDRTGIPPGELF
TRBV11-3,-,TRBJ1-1,ASSLGSALTEAF
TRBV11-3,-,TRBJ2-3,ASSWGTLRTDTQY
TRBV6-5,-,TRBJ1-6,ASASDRVGSPLH
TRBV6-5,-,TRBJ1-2,ASSYVGRQNYGYT
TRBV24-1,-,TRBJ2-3,ATTATSGGETGTDTQY
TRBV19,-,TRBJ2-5,ASSIGGAQAETQY
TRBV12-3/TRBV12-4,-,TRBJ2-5,ASSLRGETQY
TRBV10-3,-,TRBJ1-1,AISEPARGTEAF
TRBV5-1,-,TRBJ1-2,ASSLAFSGYT
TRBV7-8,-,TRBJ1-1,ASGKGNAMNTEAF
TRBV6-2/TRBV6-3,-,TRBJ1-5,ASSYSRGGSGQPQH
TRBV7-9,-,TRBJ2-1,ASSLVGEYNEQF
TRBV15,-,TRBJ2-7,ATSRGGQGREQY
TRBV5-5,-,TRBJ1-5,ASSFQGGNNQPQH